This is a list of T cell receptor beta chains from one sample in a study of hypomethylating agent response in myelodysplastic syndrome. TCRdb's table, derived via immunoSEQ multiplex PCR, lists solely in-frame clones and lacks some. Of some 2,000 clones listed, approximately 86% are singletons. Sequences were derived from bone marrow, sampled before or after starting hypomethylating agent treatment for myelodysplastic syndrome (not recorded which). Receptors were obtained from a human donor with myelodysplastic syndrome. The CDR3 runs from the conserved cysteine through the conserved F or W. A D gene is named only where the DNA matches it firmly. Not every row has a clone size; where given, it reads once, few, many or a size class.

CDR3,DNA,J,V,size,D
CASSRLAGEYEETQYF,TGCGCCAGCAGTCGACTAGCGGGGGAGTATGAAGAGACCCAGTACTTC,TRBJ2-5,TRBV10-2,-,TRBD2
CASSLAGGYNEQFF,TGTGCCAGCAGTCTCGCGGGGGGGTACAATGAGCAGTTCTTC,TRBJ2-1,TRBV6-6,-,TRBD2
CAWSGGVWTDTQYF,TGTGCCTGGAGTGGGGGGGTTTGGACAGATACGCAGTATTTT,TRBJ2-3,TRBV30,-,-
CASSKEVRTDANYGYTF,TGTGCCAGCAGCAAAGAGGTTCGGACCGATGCTAACTATGGCTACACCTTC,TRBJ1-2,TRBV21-1,-,-
CASSQTGNQPQHF,TGTGCCAGCAGTCAGACAGGTAATCAGCCCCAGCATTTT,TRBJ1-5,TRBV6-1,once,-
CASSYNQAYSNQPQHF,TGTGCCAGCAGTTACAACCAGGCCTATAGCAATCAGCCCCAGCATTTT,TRBJ1-5,TRBV6-6,-,-
CASSLGDRGPKKQYF,TGTGCCAGCAGTTTAGGGGACAGGGGCCCAAAGAAGCAGTACTTC,TRBJ2-7,TRBV28,-,TRBD1
CASSLGGLLAEQETQYF,TGCGCCAGCAGCTTGGGGGGTCTGCTGGCGGAGCAAGAGACCCAGTACTTC,TRBJ2-5,TRBV5-1,-,-
CAWSVRLGKRWEDEQFF,TGTGCCTGGAGTGTACGACTCGGGAAGAGATGGGAGGATGAGCAGTTCTTC,TRBJ2-1,TRBV30,-,-
CASSPKGPYEQYF,TGTGCCAGCAGCCCCAAGGGCCCATACGAGCAGTACTTC,TRBJ2-7,TRBV7-9,few,-
CASSSGQGNQPQHF,TGTGCCAGCAGCTCGGGACAGGGTAATCAGCCCCAGCATTTT,TRBJ1-5,TRBV6-5,few,TRBD1
CASSLIWGSTDTQYF,TGTGCCAGCAGCTTAATATGGGGGAGCACAGATACGCAGTATTTT,TRBJ2-3,TRBV11-2,-,-
CASRLNRGRGRNTGELFF,TGTGCCAGCAGGTTGAACAGGGGGCGCGGACGGAACACCGGGGAGCTGTTTTTT,TRBJ2-2,TRBV5-6,once,TRBD1
CASSVGVGGAGELFF,TGTGCCAGCAGCGTAGGAGTGGGAGGTGCCGGGGAGCTGTTTTTT,TRBJ2-2,TRBV9,-,-
CSVEKRYGYTF,TGCAGCGTTGAAAAGCGCTATGGCTACACCTTC,TRBJ1-2,TRBV29-1,-,-
CASSLASGSTYEQYF,TGTGCCAGCAGTCTGGCTAGCGGGAGTACGTACGAGCAGTACTTC,TRBJ2-7,TRBV27,-,TRBD2
CASSPRWGTDTQYF,TGTGCCAGCAGCCCCCGGTGGGGGACAGATACGCAGTATTTT,TRBJ2-3,TRBV9,-,-
CSARTGGNYGYTF,TGCAGCGCTAGGACAGGGGGCAACTATGGCTACACCTTC,TRBJ1-2,TRBV29-1,once,TRBD1
CASSENRDNTEAFF,TGTGCCAGCAGTGAGAACAGGGATAACACTGAAGCTTTCTTT,TRBJ1-1,TRBV25-1,-,-
CASSSRQGDNQPQHF,TGTGCCAGTAGTTCCCGACAGGGGGACAATCAGCCCCAGCATTTT,TRBJ1-5,TRBV19,-,TRBD1
CASSPPRTGGGDTQYF,TGTGCCAGCTCACCACCGAGGACAGGGGGGGGAGATACGCAGTATTTT,TRBJ2-3,TRBV18,-,TRBD1
CASSLKQGYEQYF,TGTGCCAGCAGCTTAAAACAGGGTTACGAGCAGTACTTC,TRBJ2-7,TRBV7-3,-,-
CASSFRLAENQETQYF,TGCGCCAGCAGCTTCCGGCTAGCGGAGAATCAAGAGACCCAGTACTTC,TRBJ2-5,TRBV5-1,-,TRBD2
CASSRTGGNTEAFF,TGCGCCAGCAGTCGGACAGGGGGGAACACTGAAGCTTTCTTT,TRBJ1-1,TRBV5-1,-,TRBD1
CASSVAGERNSPLHF,TGTGCCAGCAGCGTAGCAGGTGAGAGAAATTCACCCCTCCACTTT,TRBJ1-6,TRBV9,-,-
CASSRGLNTEAFF,TGTGCCAGTAGTAGGGGCCTGAACACTGAAGCTTTCTTT,TRBJ1-1,TRBV19,-,-
CAISVLDANEQYF,TGTGCCATCAGTGTTCTAGACGCCAACGAGCAGTACTTC,TRBJ2-7,TRBV10-3,few,-
CASSQGGKLFF,TGTGCCAGCAGCCAGGGAGGAAAACTGTTTTTT,TRBJ1-4,TRBV27,-,-
CASGRRGPLHF,TGTGCCAGCGGGAGAAGGGGACCCCTCCACTTT,TRBJ1-6,TRBV27,-,-
CASSELERAYEQYF,TGTGCCAGCAGCGAACTAGAGAGGGCCTACGAGCAGTACTTC,TRBJ2-7,TRBV7-9,-,-
CASSSRQQFGGYEQYF,TGTGCCAGCAGCTCCCGACAGCAATTTGGAGGTTACGAGCAGTACTTC,TRBJ2-7,TRBV7-2,-,-
CASSIKGPGDRKLFF,TGTGCCAGTAGTATAAAGGGCCCGGGGGACAGGAAACTGTTTTTT,TRBJ1-4,TRBV19,-,TRBD1
CASSFITGGSGNTIYF,TGTGCCAGCAGCTTTATAACAGGAGGCTCTGGAAACACCATATATTTT,TRBJ1-3,TRBV5-8,-,-
CASSIPGTANGYTF,TGTGCCAGTAGTATTCCCGGGACAGCAAATGGCTACACCTTC,TRBJ1-2,TRBV19,-,TRBD1
CASSFRGLLSYEQYF,TGTGCCAGCAGTTTCAGGGGATTACTCTCCTACGAGCAGTACTTC,TRBJ2-7,TRBV28,-,-
CSGIVRSGNTIYF,TGCAGCGGCATAGTTAGGTCTGGAAACACCATATATTTT,TRBJ1-3,TRBV29-1,-,-
CASKGEEGTSKNEQFF,TGTGCCAGTAAAGGGGAAGAAGGGACTAGCAAAAATGAGCAGTTCTTC,TRBJ2-1,TRBV19,-,TRBD2
CASSPALKSGAAAAFF,TGTGCCAGCTCACCTGCGTTGAAATCCGGCGCCGCGGCGGCTTTCTTT,TRBJ1-1,TRBV18,-,-
CASSPGRFTGELFF,TGTGCCAGCAGCCCGGGACGGTTCACCGGGGAGCTGTTTTTT,TRBJ2-2,TRBV7-6,-,-
CASSLDVNNEQFF,TGCGCCAGCAGCTTAGACGTGAACAATGAGCAGTTCTTC,TRBJ2-1,TRBV5-1,-,-
CASTELANNYGYTF,TGTGCCAGCACCGAGCTAGCGAATAACTATGGCTACACCTTC,TRBJ1-2,TRBV2,-,-
CASSTGQTYEQYF,TGTGCCAGCAGTACCGGACAGACCTACGAGCAGTACTTC,TRBJ2-7,TRBV2,-,-
CASSQGDEQYF,TGTGCCAGCAGCCAGGGGGACGAGCAGTACTTC,TRBJ2-7,TRBV11-2,-,TRBD1
CASSVRDKGNTIYF,TGTGCCAGTAGTGTCAGGGACAAGGGAAACACCATATATTTT,TRBJ1-3,TRBV19,-,-
CASSLGRTGGASPLHF,TGTGCCAGCAGCTTAGGGAGGACAGGGGGCGCCTCACCCCTCCACTTT,TRBJ1-6,TRBV13,-,TRBD1
CASSLSVLWPEANTGELFF,TGTGCCAGCAGCTTATCTGTTCTTTGGCCAGAGGCGAACACCGGGGAGCTGTTTTTT,TRBJ2-2,TRBV11-2,-,-
CASSIDVTGELFF,TGTGCCAGTAGTATAGACGTCACCGGGGAGCTGTTTTTT,TRBJ2-2,TRBV19,few,-
CASSSGRAYEQYF,TGCGCCAGCAGTAGCGGGAGGGCCTACGAGCAGTACTTC,TRBJ2-7,TRBV10-2,once,TRBD2
CASSRPQGATYEQYF,TGTGCCAGCAGCCGGCCCCAGGGGGCTACCTACGAGCAGTACTTC,TRBJ2-7,TRBV14,-,TRBD1
CASSLGGGSSYEQYF,TGTGCCAGCAGCTTGGGAGGCGGGAGTTCCTACGAGCAGTACTTC,TRBJ2-7,TRBV5-4,once,TRBD2
CSVKTGGTYGYTF,TGCAGCGTTAAGACAGGGGGCACCTATGGCTACACCTTC,TRBJ1-2,TRBV29-1,-,TRBD1
CASRRGTGDRYEQYF,TGCGCCAGCAGACGCGGGACAGGGGATAGGTACGAGCAGTACTTC,TRBJ2-7,TRBV23-1,-,TRBD1
CASSPGSRRETQYF,TGTGCCAGCTCACCAGGGAGCAGGCGGGAGACCCAGTACTTC,TRBJ2-5,TRBV18,-,-
CASGPGQGSGNTIYF,TGCGCCAGCGGGCCGGGGCAGGGCTCTGGAAACACCATATATTTT,TRBJ1-3,TRBV5-1,-,-
CASSDDNYNEQFF,TGTGCCAGCAGCGACGACAACTACAATGAGCAGTTCTTC,TRBJ2-1,TRBV7-9,-,-
CAWAVGWAEAFF,TGTGCCTGGGCTGTGGGATGGGCTGAAGCTTTCTTT,TRBJ1-1,TRBV30,-,-
CASSDGLNTEAFF,TGTGCCAGCAGTGACGGACTGAACACTGAAGCTTTCTTT,TRBJ1-1,TRBV25-1,-,-
CASSLGQGGGNTIYF,TGTGCCAGCAGCTTAGGGCAGGGAGGTGGAAACACCATATATTTT,TRBJ1-3,TRBV5-4,few,-
CASSYIQGPNTGELFF,TGTGCCAGCAGTTACATCCAGGGCCCGAACACCGGGGAGCTGTTTTTT,TRBJ2-2,TRBV6-5,-,-
CASSLELSPTQYF,TGTGCCAGCAGCTTGGAGTTGAGCCCAACCCAGTACTTC,TRBJ2-5,TRBV5-4,-,-